This is a list of T cell receptor beta chains from one sample in a study of early T cells in non-severe SARS-CoV-2 infection. TCRdb reanalysed the 5' RACE reads using MiXCR and keeps one entry per CDR3 protein. This table has tens of thousands of distinct CDR3 sequences, roughly 6.3% appearing once. The sample was whole blood. These receptors originate from an adult who was a healthcare worker with PCR-confirmed SARS-CoV-2 infection or an uninfected control (not recorded which). Both conserved end residues are part of each CDR3. D genes are given only for firm matches. Clone size appears in some rows only: once, few, many, or a class for an expanded clone.

j_call clone_size d_call v_call cdr3_nt cdr3_aa
TRBJ2-3 few NA TRBV5-1 TGCGCCAGCAGTTTAATTGGGGGAGCAGATACGCAGTATTTT CASSLIGGADTQYF
TRBJ2-7 NA TRBD1 TRBV20-1 TGCAGTGCTCCAGCACCGGGACAGGGATACGAGCAGTACTTC CSAPAPGQGYEQYF
TRBJ1-4 many NA TRBV20-1 TGCAGTGCTAGAAGGGACCCTAGGGGAAAACTGTTTTTT CSARRDPRGKLFF
TRBJ1-5 few NA TRBV20-1 TGCAGTGCCCCCCGGGGGAAGCTGCCCCAGCATTTT CSAPRGKLPQHF
TRBJ1-1 NA NA TRBV7-7 TGTGCCAGCAGCTTCAGGAGGGACACTGAAGCTTTCTTT CASSFRRDTEAFF
TRBJ2-1 many NA TRBV6-6 TGTGCCAGCAGTTTTGGGGGATACAATGAGCAGTTCTTC CASSFGGYNEQFF
TRBJ2-7 few NA TRBV15 TGTGCCACCAGCAGAGACAGCTACGAGCAGTACTTC CATSRDSYEQYF
TRBJ2-1 many NA TRBV20-1 TGCAGTGCCACCAACGACGGGGACGCGGAGCAGTTCTTC CSATNDGDAEQFF
TRBJ1-3 NA NA TRBV19 TGTGCCAGTAGTATCGTTGAGCTCTCTGGAAACACCATATATTTT CASSIVELSGNTIYF
TRBJ2-1 many TRBD2 TRBV6-6 TGTGCCAGCAGTCGACCGGGACTAGTCGTCGATGAGCAGTTCTTC CASSRPGLVVDEQFF
TRBJ1-2 many TRBD1 TRBV9 TGTGCCAGCAGCCCTGGGACAGCGGATGGCTACACCTTC CASSPGTADGYTF
TRBJ2-1 many NA TRBV28 TGTGCCAGCAGTTTCCTAGAAACCTACAATGAGCAGTTCTTC CASSFLETYNEQFF
TRBJ2-3 NA NA TRBV29-1 TGCAGCGTTCAAGTTGCCCACCTACCAGATACGCAGTATTTT CSVQVAHLPDTQYF
TRBJ2-7 many TRBD1 TRBV6-1 TGTGCCAGCAGCGTATCCGGGACAGGGTACGACGAGCAGTACTTC CASSVSGTGYDEQYF
TRBJ2-5 NA NA TRBV7-2 TGTGCCAGCAGCGCGAGGTTACAAGAGACCCAGTACTTC CASSARLQETQYF
TRBJ2-3 many NA TRBV7-9 TGTGCCAGCAGCTTAGGTGGGACCCAGGCGTCGGATACGCAGTATTTT CASSLGGTQASDTQYF
TRBJ2-1 medium-sized TRBD2 TRBV7-8 TGTGCCAGCAGCTTCCGAGCGGGAACTCAGGAGCAGTTCTTC CASSFRAGTQEQFF
TRBJ2-6 many NA TRBV6-1 TGTGCCAGCAGTGAGCACAACTCTGGGGCCAACGTCCTGACTTTC CASSEHNSGANVLTF
TRBJ2-5 few NA TRBV7-3 TGTGCCAGCAGCCAAGCTTTTCAAGAGACCCAGTACTTC CASSQAFQETQYF
TRBJ2-1 many NA TRBV13 TGTGCCAGCAGAAGGACTATCGAGCAGTTCTTC CASRRTIEQFF
TRBJ2-7 many TRBD1 TRBV27 TGTGCCAGCAGTCTATCCAGGGGGATATCCTACGAGCAGTACTTC CASSLSRGISYEQYF
TRBJ2-5 few TRBD2 TRBV3-1 TGTGCCAGCAGCCATCTTACTAGCGGGATTGAGACCCAGTACTTC CASSHLTSGIETQYF
TRBJ2-5 NA TRBD1 TRBV4-1 TGCGCCAGCAGCCAATCAGGGGGAGAGACCCAGTACTTC CASSQSGGETQYF
TRBJ1-2 few NA TRBV12-3/TRBV12-4 TGTGCCAGCAGTTATCTGGGGGGCTACACCTTC CASSYLGGYTF
TRBJ2-3 NA TRBD2 TRBV28 TGTGCCAGCAGTGGGCGGGAGGGTGCAGATACGCAGTATTTT CASSGREGADTQYF
TRBJ1-2 few NA TRBV4-3 TGCGCCAGCAGCCCTCTAGGACGGAATGGCTACACCTTC CASSPLGRNGYTF
TRBJ1-5 few NA TRBV2 TGTGCCAGCGGGGCAGGGATCTTGGTGGAGCCCCAGCATTTT CASGAGILVEPQHF
TRBJ2-1 few TRBD2 TRBV6-6 TGTGCCAGCAGTCGGGGACTAGTCTACAATGAGCAGTTCTTC CASSRGLVYNEQFF
TRBJ2-2 few NA TRBV29-1 TGCAGCGCCCTGGACCGGTCAGGGGAGCTGTTTTTT CSALDRSGELFF
TRBJ1-6 few TRBD1 TRBV12-3/TRBV12-4 TGTGCCAGCAGTTTAGCGGGACAGGGAGGATCACCCCTCCACTTT CASSLAGQGGSPLHF
TRBJ1-5 many NA TRBV20-1 TGCAGTGCTAGAGCCCAAGGGGCAGAAGCGCAGCCCCAGCATTTT CSARAQGAEAQPQHF
TRBJ1-2 NA NA TRBV28 TGTGCCAGCAGTGCTCATGGCTACACCTTC CASSAHGYTF
TRBJ1-2 many NA TRBV6-2/TRBV6-3 TGTGCCAGCAGTTACTCGACGGGCGAGGGTACCTATGGCTACACCTTC CASSYSTGEGTYGYTF
TRBJ2-2 many TRBD2 TRBV11-2 TGTGCCAGCAGCCCGATAGCGGGAGGGCGGACCGGGGAGCTGTTTTTT CASSPIAGGRTGELFF
TRBJ2-1 many TRBD2 TRBV18 TGTGCCAGCGGACTAGCGACTACACATGAGCAGTTCTTC CASGLATTHEQFF
TRBJ2-3 few NA TRBV7-8 TGTGCCAGCAGCGGAACTTTCACAGATACGCAGTATTTT CASSGTFTDTQYF
TRBJ1-5 many NA TRBV28 TGTGCCAGCAGTTGGAGCGGATTTAATCAGCCCCAGCATTTT CASSWSGFNQPQHF